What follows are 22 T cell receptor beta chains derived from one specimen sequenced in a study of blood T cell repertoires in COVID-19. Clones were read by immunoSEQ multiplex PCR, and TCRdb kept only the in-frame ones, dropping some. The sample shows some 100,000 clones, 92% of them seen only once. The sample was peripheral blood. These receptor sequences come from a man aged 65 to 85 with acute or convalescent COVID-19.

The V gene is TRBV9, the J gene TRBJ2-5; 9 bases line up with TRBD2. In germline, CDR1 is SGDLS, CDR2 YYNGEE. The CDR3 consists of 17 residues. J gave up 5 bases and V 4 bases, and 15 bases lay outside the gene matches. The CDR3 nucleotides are TGTGCCAGCAGCAAGGCGGGACTAGCAGTTACCCAGGAGACCCAGTACTTC. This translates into CASSKAGLAVTQETQYF.

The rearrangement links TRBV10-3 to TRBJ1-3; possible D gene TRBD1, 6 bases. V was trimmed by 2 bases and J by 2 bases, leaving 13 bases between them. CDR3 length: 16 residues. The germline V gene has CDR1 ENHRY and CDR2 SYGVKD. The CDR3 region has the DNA TGTGCCATCAGTGAGCCTGACAGGTCGCCTGGAAACACCATATATTTT. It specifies CAISEPDRSPGNTIYF.

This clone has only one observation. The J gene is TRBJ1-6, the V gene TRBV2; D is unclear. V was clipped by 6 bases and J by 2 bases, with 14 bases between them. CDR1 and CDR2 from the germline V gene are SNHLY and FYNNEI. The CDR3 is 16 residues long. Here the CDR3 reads CASSTGRSPYNSPLHF. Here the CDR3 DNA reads TGTGCCAGCAGCACTGGGAGGTCCCCCTATAATTCACCCCTCCACTTT.

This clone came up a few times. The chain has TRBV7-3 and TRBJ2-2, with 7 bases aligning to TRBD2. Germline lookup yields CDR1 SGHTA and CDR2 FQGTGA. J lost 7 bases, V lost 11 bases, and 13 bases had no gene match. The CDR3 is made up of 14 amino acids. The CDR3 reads CASSGGPGGGELFF. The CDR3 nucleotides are TGTGCCTCTTCCGGAGGGCCGGGGGGCGGGGAGCTGTTTTTT.

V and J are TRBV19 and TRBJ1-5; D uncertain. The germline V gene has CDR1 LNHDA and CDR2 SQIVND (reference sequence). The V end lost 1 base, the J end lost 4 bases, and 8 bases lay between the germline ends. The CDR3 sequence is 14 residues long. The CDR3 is CASSIAAGNQPQHF. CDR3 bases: TGTGCCAGTAGTATAGCTGCGGGAAATCAGCCCCAGCATTTT.

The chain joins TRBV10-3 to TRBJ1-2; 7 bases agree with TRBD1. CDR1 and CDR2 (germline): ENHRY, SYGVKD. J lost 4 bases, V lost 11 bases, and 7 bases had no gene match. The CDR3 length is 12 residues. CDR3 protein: CAVRDRIYGYTF. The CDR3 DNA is TGTGCCGTCCGGGACAGAATCTATGGCTACACCTTC.

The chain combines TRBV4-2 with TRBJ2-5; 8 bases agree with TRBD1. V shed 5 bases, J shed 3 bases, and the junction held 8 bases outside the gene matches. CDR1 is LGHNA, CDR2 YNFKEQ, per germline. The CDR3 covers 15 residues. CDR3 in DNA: TGTGCCAGCAGCGGGCTCCCGACAGGGGAAGAGACCCAGTACTTC. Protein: CASSGLPTGEETQYF.

The CDR3 is CASSLPGSAREQYF. The CDR3, as DNA: TGTGCCAGCAGCCTGCCCGGGTCAGCACGGGAGCAGTACTTC. This chain links TRBV27 with TRBJ2-7, with unresolved D. Trimming removed 6 bases at V and 7 bases at J, with 19 bases between. CDR3 length: 14 residues. The germline V gene encodes CDR1 MNHEY and CDR2 SMNVEV (reference sequence).

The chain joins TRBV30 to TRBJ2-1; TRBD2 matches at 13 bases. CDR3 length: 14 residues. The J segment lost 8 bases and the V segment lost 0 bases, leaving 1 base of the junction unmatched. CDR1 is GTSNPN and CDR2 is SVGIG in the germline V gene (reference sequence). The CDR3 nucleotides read TGTGCCTGGAGTGTAGGACTAGCGGGGGATGAGCAGTTCTTC. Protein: CAWSVGLAGDEQFF. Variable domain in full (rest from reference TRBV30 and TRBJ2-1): SQTIHQWPATLVQPVGSPLSLECTVEGTSNPNLYWYRQAAGRGLQLLFYSVGIGQISSEVPQNLSASRPQDRQFILSSKKLLLSDSGFYLCAWSVGLAGDEQFFGPGTRLTVL.

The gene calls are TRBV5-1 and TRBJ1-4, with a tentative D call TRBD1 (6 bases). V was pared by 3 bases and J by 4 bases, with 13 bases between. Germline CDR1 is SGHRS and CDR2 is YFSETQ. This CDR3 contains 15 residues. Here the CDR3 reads CASSSMTGFNEKLFF. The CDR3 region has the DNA TGCGCCAGCAGCTCTATGACAGGCTTTAATGAAAAACTGTTTTTT.

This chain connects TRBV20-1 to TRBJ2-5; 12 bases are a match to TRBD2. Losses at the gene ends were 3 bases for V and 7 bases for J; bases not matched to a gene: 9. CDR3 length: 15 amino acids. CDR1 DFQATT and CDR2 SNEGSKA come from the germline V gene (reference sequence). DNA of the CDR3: TGCAGTGCTAGTACCCTAGCGGGAGGGTGGGGGACCCAGTACTTC. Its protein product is CSASTLAGGWGTQYF.

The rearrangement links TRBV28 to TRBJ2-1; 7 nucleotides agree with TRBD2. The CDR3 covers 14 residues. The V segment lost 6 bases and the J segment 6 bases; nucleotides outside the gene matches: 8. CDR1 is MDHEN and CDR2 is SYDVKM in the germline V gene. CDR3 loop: CASRRTRTGNEQFF. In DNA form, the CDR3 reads TGTGCCAGCAGACGGACTAGGACGGGCAATGAGCAGTTCTTC.

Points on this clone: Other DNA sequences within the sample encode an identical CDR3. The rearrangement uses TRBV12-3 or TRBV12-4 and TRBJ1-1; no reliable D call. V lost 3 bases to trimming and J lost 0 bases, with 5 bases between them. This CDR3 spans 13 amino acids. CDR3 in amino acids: CASSFQVNTEAFF. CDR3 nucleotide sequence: TGTGCCAGCAGTTTCCAGGTGAACACTGAAGCTTTCTTT.

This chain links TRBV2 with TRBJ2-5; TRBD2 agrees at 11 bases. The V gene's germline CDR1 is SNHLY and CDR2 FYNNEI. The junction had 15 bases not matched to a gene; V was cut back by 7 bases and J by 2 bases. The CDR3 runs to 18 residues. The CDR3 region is CASTTPETSGIGQETQYF. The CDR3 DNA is TGTGCCAGCACCACCCCGGAGACTAGCGGGATAGGGCAAGAGACCCAGTACTTC.

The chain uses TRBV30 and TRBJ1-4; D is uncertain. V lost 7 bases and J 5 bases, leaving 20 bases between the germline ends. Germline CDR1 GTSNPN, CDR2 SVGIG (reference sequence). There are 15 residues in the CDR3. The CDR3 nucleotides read TGTGCCTTCGCCGGGATCCGGCTAAACAATGAAAAACTGTTTTTT. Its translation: CAFAGIRLNNEKLFF.

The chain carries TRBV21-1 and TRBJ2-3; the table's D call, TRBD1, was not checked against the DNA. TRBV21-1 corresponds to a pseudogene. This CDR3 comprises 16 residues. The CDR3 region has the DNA TGTGCCAGCAGCAAAGCACAGGGAACGTTGGCAGATACGCAGTATTTT. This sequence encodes CASSKAQGTLADTQYF.

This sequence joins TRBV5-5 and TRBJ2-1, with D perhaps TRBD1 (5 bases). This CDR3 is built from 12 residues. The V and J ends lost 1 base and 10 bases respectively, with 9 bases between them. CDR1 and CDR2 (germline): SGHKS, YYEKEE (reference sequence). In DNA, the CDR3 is TGTGCCAGCAGCTTGTCAGGGCACGAGCAGTTCTTC. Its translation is CASSLSGHEQFF. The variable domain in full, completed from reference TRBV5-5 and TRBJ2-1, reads DAGVTQSPTHLIKTRGQQVTLRCSPISGHKSVSWYQQVLGQGPQFIFQYYEKEERGRGNFPDRFSARQFPNYSSELNVNALLLGDSALYLCASSLSGHEQFFGPGTRLTVL.

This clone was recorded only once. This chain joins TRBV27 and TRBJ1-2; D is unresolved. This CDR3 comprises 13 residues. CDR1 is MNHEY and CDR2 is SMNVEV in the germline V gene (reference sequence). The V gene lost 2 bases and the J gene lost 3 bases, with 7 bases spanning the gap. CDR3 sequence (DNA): TGTGCCAGCAGTTTAGTGGGAGACTATGGCTACACCTTC. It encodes CASSLVGDYGYTF.

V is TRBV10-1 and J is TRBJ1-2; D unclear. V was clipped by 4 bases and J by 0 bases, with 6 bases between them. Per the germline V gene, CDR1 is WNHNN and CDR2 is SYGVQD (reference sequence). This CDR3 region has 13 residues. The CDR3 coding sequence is TGCGCCAGCAGTGCCGGGACTAACTATGGCTACACCTTC. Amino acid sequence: CASSAGTNYGYTF.

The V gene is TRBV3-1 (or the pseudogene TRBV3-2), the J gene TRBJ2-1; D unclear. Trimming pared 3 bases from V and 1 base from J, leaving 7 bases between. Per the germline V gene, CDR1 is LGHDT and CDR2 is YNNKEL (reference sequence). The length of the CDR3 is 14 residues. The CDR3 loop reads CASSQVASYNEQFF. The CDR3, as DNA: TGTGCCAGCAGCCAGGTAGCTTCCTACAATGAGCAGTTCTTC.

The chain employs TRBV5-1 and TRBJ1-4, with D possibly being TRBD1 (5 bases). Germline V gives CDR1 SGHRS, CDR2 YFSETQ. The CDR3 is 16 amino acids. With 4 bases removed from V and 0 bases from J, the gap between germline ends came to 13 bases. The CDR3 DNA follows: TGCGCCAGCAGCACGAACCGGGACTCAACTAATGAAAAACTGTTTTTT. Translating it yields CASSTNRDSTNEKLFF.

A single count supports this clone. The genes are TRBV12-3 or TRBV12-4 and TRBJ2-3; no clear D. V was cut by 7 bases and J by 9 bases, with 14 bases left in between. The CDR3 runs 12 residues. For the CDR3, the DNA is TGTGCCAGCACCCCGTTTCAGTCCACGCAGTATTTT. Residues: CASTPFQSTQYF.